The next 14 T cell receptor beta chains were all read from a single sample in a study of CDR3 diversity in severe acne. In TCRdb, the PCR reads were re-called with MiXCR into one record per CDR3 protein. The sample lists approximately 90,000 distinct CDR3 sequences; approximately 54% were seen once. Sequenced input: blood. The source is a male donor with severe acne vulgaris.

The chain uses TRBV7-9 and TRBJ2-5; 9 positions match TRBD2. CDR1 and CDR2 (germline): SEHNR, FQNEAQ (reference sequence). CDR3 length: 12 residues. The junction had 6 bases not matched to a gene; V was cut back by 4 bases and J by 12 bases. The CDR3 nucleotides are TGTGCCAGCAGCTCGCCGGGACTAGCAGAGTACTTC. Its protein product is CASSSPGLAEYF.

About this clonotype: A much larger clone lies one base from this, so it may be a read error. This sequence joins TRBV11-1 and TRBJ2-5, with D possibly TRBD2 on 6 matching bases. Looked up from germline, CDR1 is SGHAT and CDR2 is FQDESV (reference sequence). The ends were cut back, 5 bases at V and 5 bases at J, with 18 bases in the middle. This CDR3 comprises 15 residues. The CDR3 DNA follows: TGTGCCAGCAGCATGCGGGGAGCGTCAAGTGAGACCCAGTACTTC. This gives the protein CASSMRGASSETQYF.

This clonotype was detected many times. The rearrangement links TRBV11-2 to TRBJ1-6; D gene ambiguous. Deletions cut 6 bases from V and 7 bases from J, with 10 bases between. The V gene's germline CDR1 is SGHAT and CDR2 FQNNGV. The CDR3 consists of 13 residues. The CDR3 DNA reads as TGTGCCAGCAGTCGGACGGAAAATTCACCCCTCCACTTT. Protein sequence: CASSRTENSPLHF. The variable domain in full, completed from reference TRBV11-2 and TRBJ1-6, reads EAGVAQSPRYKIIEKRQSVAFWCNPISGHATLYWYQQILGQGPKLLIQFQNNGVVDDSQLPKDRFSAERLKGVDSTLKIQPAKLEDSAVYLCASSRTENSPLHFGNGTRLTVT.

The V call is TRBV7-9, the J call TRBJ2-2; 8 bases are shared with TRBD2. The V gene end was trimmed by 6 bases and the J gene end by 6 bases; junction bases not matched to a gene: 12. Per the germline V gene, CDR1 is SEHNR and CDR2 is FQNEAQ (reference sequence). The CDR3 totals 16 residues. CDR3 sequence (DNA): TGTGCCAGCAGTTTGAATCCGGGACTAGTAGCCGGGGAGCTGTTTTTT. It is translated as CASSLNPGLVAGELFF.

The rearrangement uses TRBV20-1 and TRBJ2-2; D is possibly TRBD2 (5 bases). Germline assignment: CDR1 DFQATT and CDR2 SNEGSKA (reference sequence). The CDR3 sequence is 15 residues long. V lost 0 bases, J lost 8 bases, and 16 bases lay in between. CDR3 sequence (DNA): TGCAGTGCTAGAGATTTTGGCCCATCGGGAGGGGAGCTGTTTTTT. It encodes CSARDFGPSGGELFF.

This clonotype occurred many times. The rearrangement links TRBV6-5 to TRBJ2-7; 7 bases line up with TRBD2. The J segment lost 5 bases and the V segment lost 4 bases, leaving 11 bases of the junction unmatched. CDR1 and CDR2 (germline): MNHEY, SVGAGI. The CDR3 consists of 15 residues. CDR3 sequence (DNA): TGTGCCAGCAGTTCTCCCGGTTGGGAGGGGAACGAGCAGTACTTC. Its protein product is CASSSPGWEGNEQYF.

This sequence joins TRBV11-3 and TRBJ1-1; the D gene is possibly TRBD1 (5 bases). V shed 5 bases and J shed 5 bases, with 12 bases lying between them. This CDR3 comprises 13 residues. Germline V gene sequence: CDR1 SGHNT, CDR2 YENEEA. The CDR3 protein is CASSGGDGTEAFF. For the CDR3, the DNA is TGTGCCAGCAGCGGCGGGGACGGAACTGAAGCTTTCTTT. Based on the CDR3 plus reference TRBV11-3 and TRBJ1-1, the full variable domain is EAGVVQSPRYKIIEKKQPVAFWCNPISGHNTLYWYLQNLGQGPELLIRYENEEAVDDSQLPKDRFSAERLKGVDSTLKIQPAELGDSAVYLCASSGGDGTEAFFGQGTRLTVV.

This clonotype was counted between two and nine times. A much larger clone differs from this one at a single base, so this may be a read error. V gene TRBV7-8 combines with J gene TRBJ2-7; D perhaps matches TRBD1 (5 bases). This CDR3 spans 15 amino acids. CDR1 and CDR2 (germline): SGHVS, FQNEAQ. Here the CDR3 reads CASSPRWEGAYEQHF. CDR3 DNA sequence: TGTGCCAGCAGCCCGAGGTGGGAAGGGGCCTACGAGCAGCACTTC.

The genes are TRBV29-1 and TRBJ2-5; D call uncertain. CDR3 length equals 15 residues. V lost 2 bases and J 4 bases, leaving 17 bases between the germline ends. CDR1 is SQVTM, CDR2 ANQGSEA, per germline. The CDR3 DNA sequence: TGCAGCGTTGAACCCGTTTCGGTAGCCGGAGAGACCCAGTACTTC. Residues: CSVEPVSVAGETQYF.

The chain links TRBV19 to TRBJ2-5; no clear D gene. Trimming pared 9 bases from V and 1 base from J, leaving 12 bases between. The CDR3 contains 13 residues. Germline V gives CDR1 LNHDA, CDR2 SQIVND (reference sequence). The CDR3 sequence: CASRAQSQETQYF. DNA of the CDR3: TGTGCCAGCAGAGCACAAAGCCAAGAGACCCAGTACTTC.

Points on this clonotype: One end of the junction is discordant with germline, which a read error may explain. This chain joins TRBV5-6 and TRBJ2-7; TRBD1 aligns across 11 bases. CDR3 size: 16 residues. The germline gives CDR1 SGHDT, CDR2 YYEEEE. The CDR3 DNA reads TGCGCCAGCAGCCAAGGCTGGACAGGGGGCGCCTTCGAGCAGTACTTC. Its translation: CASSQGWTGGAFEQYF.

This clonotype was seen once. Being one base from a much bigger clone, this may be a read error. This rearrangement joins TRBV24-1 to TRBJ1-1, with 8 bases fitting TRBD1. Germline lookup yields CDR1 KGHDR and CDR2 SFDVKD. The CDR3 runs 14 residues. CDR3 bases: TGTGCCACCAGTGAAGACAGGGGCGGTACTGAAGCTTGCTTT. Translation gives CATSEDRGGTEACF.

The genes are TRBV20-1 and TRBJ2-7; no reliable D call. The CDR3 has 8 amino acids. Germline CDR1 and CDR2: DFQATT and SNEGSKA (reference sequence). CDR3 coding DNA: TGCAGATGTAGAGAGCAGTACTTC. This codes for CRCREQYF.

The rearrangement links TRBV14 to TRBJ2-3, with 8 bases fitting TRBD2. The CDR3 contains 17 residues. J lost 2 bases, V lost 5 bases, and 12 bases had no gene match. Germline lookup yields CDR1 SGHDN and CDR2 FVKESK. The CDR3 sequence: CASSVGERGTFTDTQYF. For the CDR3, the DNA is TGTGCCAGCAGCGTCGGAGAGCGGGGGACGTTCACAGATACGCAGTATTTT.